Listed below are T cell receptor beta chains from one sample, sequenced in a study of PD-1 blockade in classical Hodgkin lymphoma. TCRdb's copy holds only in-frame clones and misses some; the assay was immunoSEQ multiplex PCR. The sample contains more than 9,500 clones, more than 70% of which appear only once. This sample comprised CD8+ T cells from blood, obtained at baseline. Receptors originate from a human donor with classical Hodgkin lymphoma. Each CDR3 is given with its conserved first and last residue. The D gene is left open where the match is weak. Clone size is stated in some rows and not others, as once, few, many or a class when expanded.

v_gene	abundance	d_gene	j_gene	CDR3nt	CDR3aa
TRBV4-3	NA	NA	TRBJ2-2	TGCGCCAGCAGCCAAGATATGGGCGGCTACACCGGGGAGCTGTTTTTT	CASSQDMGGYTGELFF
TRBV5-1	once	NA	TRBJ2-1	TGCGCCAGCAGCCCCGACCACTTAAATGAGCAGTTCTTC	CASSPDHLNEQFF
TRBV19	NA	NA	TRBJ1-1	TGTGCCAGTAGTATAGGCGGCGGCCACACTGAAGCTTTCTTT	CASSIGGGHTEAFF
TRBV27	NA	TRBD1	TRBJ1-1	TGTGCCAGCAGCGAAGACAGGGGGTGGAACACTGAAGCTTTCTTT	CASSEDRGWNTEAFF
TRBV4-2	NA	NA	TRBJ2-4	TGTGCCAGCAGCCAAGATGAGGGAGGCATTCAGTACTTC	CASSQDEGGIQYF
TRBV15	NA	NA	TRBJ1-1	TGTGCCACCAGGGGGGAGGCTTTTATGAACACTGAAGCTTTCTTT	CATRGEAFMNTEAFF
TRBV4-3	once	TRBD1	TRBJ1-1	TGCGCCAGCAGCCATTATCAGGGGGCTGGGGATACTGAAGCTTTCTTT	CASSHYQGAGDTEAFF
TRBV5-6	few	TRBD1	TRBJ2-1	TGTGCCAGCAGCTTAGGGGACAGGGGATACAATGAGCAGTTCTTC	CASSLGDRGYNEQFF
TRBV27	NA	TRBD2	TRBJ2-1	TGTGCCAGCAGTTCTGCCCTACTAGCGGACAAGCAGTTCTTC	CASSSALLADKQFF
TRBV28	NA	NA	TRBJ2-7	TGTGCCAGCAGTTTATTCGGAGTGGAAGAATTCTACGAGCAGTACTTC	CASSLFGVEEFYEQYF
TRBV4-2	once	NA	TRBJ2-1	TGTGCCAGCAGCCCCCATTGGGATTGGGCGGGGACACCGACTCCCAATGAGCAGTTCTTC	CASSPHWDWAGTPTPNEQFF
TRBV28	NA	TRBD2	TRBJ2-7	TGTGCCAGCAGTTTTGGGACTAGCGGGTCCTTAGCCTACGAGCAGTACTTC	CASSFGTSGSLAYEQYF
TRBV12-5	NA	NA	TRBJ1-2	TGTGCTAGTGGATCCGTGGGGGGGAGCTATGGCTACACCTTC	CASGSVGGSYGYTF
TRBV5-6	NA	TRBD1	TRBJ1-4	TGTGCCAGCAGCTTTAACTATGGGACAGGGAATGAAAAACTGTTTTTT	CASSFNYGTGNEKLFF
TRBV6-1	NA	TRBD2	TRBJ2-1	TGTGCCAGCAGTGAACGCGGCGGGGGTTACAATGAGCAGTTCTTC	CASSERGGGYNEQFF
TRBV4-1	NA	TRBD2	TRBJ2-2	TGCGCCAGCAGCCAAGGGGGCGGGGGTAACACCGGGGAGCTGTTTTTT	CASSQGGGGNTGELFF
TRBV9	NA	NA	TRBJ1-2	TGTGCCAGCAGCGTAGCTGAGGGGGGCGCTAACTATGGCTACACCTTC	CASSVAEGGANYGYTF
TRBV4-1	NA	TRBD2	TRBJ2-7	TGCGCCAGCAGCCAGGTACTAGCGGGAGGGCCCAACGAGCAGTACTTC	CASSQVLAGGPNEQYF
TRBV4-1	NA	NA	TRBJ1-2	TGTGCCAGCAGGACGGGCTATGGCTACACCTTC	CASRTGYGYTF
TRBV5-1	NA	TRBD2	TRBJ2-1	TGCGCCAGCAGGGAAGGGACTAGCGGCTACAATGAGCAGTTCTTC	CASREGTSGYNEQFF
TRBV6-4	few	NA	TRBJ2-5	TGTGCCAGCAGCTCCTGGGGGCCCCAAGAGACCCAGTACTTC	CASSSWGPQETQYF
TRBV6-5	NA	TRBD1	TRBJ1-2	TGTGCCAGCAGTTACCAGACAGGGGCCGGAAGCTATGGCTACACCTTC	CASSYQTGAGSYGYTF
TRBV4-1	once	NA	TRBJ2-7	TGCGCCAGCAGCGAGGGTGGGGATTTCTACGAGCAGTACTTC	CASSEGGDFYEQYF
TRBV11-2	NA	NA	TRBJ2-1	TGTGCCAGCAGCTTATATTTTGGCGGGTTGGGCGATAATAATGAGCAGTTCTTC	CASSLYFGGLGDNNEQFF
TRBV29-1	NA	NA	TRBJ1-3	TGCAGCGTTGAAGCCATGGACAGCACCGGACCTTACTCTGGAAACACCATATATTTT	CSVEAMDSTGPYSGNTIYF
TRBV6-4	NA	TRBD1	TRBJ2-4	TGTGCCAGCAGTGAATCCCCGGACAGGGGAAACATTCAGTACTTC	CASSESPDRGNIQYF
TRBV10-3	NA	NA	TRBJ1-1	TGTGCCATCAGCGACCATGAGGACTGGGGGCGAGCACTAAACCTGAACACTGAAGCTTTCTTT	CAISDHEDWGRALNLNTEAFF
TRBV5-8	NA	TRBD1	TRBJ1-1	TGTGCCAGCAGCTTTGGGACAGGGGTAGGGACTGAAGCTTTCTTT	CASSFGTGVGTEAFF
TRBV28	NA	TRBD1	TRBJ1-5	TGTGCCAGCACCTCCGAGACAGGGAATAACAATCAGCCCCAGCATTTT	CASTSETGNNNQPQHF
TRBV6-4	NA	TRBD2	TRBJ2-3	TGTGCCAGCAGTGAACTAGCGGGGAGCACAGATACGCAGTATTTT	CASSELAGSTDTQYF
TRBV5-1	NA	TRBD1	TRBJ1-1	TGCGCCAGCAGACCTAAGGGACAGGGGGCGCGAAAGTCCGCTGAAGCTTTCTTT	CASRPKGQGARKSAEAFF
TRBV30	NA	NA	TRBJ1-1	TGTGCCTGGACAAGTCTGGGGTTAGACATGAACACTGAAGCTTTCTTT	CAWTSLGLDMNTEAFF
TRBV27	NA	NA	TRBJ2-3	TGTGCCAGCAGCTCCTGGACAGATACGCAGTATTTT	CASSSWTDTQYF
TRBV7-6	NA	NA	TRBJ1-1	TGTGCCAGCAGCTTAGGCCCGGGACTCGAGTTCACTGAAGCTTTCTTT	CASSLGPGLEFTEAFF
TRBV10-2	NA	NA	TRBJ2-1	TGCGCCAGCAGCGATACAGGGTACAGTGAGCAGTTCTTC	CASSDTGYSEQFF
TRBV19	NA	TRBD1	TRBJ2-1	TGTGCCAGCGTCCCGGGACAGGGAGGGTACAATGAGCAGTTCTTC	CASVPGQGGYNEQFF
TRBV5-1	NA	TRBD2	TRBJ2-1	TGCGCCAGCAGTTCTGAACTAGCGGGACCGAGCTCCTACAATGAGCAGTTCTTC	CASSSELAGPSSYNEQFF
TRBV5-4	once	NA	TRBJ1-6	TGTGCCAGCAGCCATTCCAATTCACCCCTCCACTTT	CASSHSNSPLHF
TRBV28	NA	NA	TRBJ2-1	TGTGCCAGCAGTTCTCTACCGCAATTCGGCTACAATGAGCAGTTCTTC	CASSSLPQFGYNEQFF
TRBV2	NA	NA	TRBJ1-1	TGTGCCAGCCTTTTTAGTCGGTTCGATCGGGGGGACACTGGAGCTTTCTTT	CASLFSRFDRGDTGAFF
TRBV7-9	NA	TRBD1	TRBJ1-1	TGTGCCAGCAGCTTGGGACAGGGAAGGGACACTGAAGCTTTCTTT	CASSLGQGRDTEAFF
TRBV29-1	NA	TRBD2	TRBJ2-1	TGCAGCGTTGAGCGGGAGTCCTACAATGAGCAGTTCTTC	CSVERESYNEQFF
TRBV7-9	NA	NA	TRBJ2-1	TGTGCCAGCAGTCTGGCGGGCTCCTACAATGAGCAGTTCTTC	CASSLAGSYNEQFF
TRBV5-4	NA	NA	TRBJ2-3	TGTGCCAGCAGCTTGGAGTACACAGATACGCAGTATTTT	CASSLEYTDTQYF
TRBV6-4	NA	NA	TRBJ2-5	TGTGCCAGCAGCAGGACAGAGCAAGAGACCCAGTACTTC	CASSRTEQETQYF
TRBV29-1	once	NA	TRBJ2-7	TGCAGCGTTGAAGGGCGACTAGGGGACGAGCAGTACTTC	CSVEGRLGDEQYF
TRBV28	NA	NA	TRBJ2-2	TGTGCCAGCAGTCCCCCCCCCACCGGGGAGCTGTTTTTT	CASSPPPTGELFF
TRBV27	once	TRBD1	TRBJ1-1	TGTGCCAGTAGAACCCGGGACAGGGGGCGAACTGAAGCTTTCTTT	CASRTRDRGRTEAFF
TRBV13	NA	TRBD2	TRBJ2-1	TGTGCCAGCAGCTTAGGTAGCGGGCCCCAGCAGTTCTTC	CASSLGSGPQQFF
TRBV6-6	NA	NA	TRBJ1-2	TGTGCCAGCAGTTACCTCCAGGGTGTCTACACCTTC	CASSYLQGVYTF
TRBV30	NA	NA	TRBJ1-5	TGTGCCTGGAGTGCCTTAGGCCAGCCCCAGCATTTT	CAWSALGQPQHF
TRBV9	NA	NA	TRBJ1-6	TGTGCCAGCAGCCGCAGTAATTCACCCCTCCACTTT	CASSRSNSPLHF
TRBV29-1	NA	NA	TRBJ2-7	TGCAGCGTTCCCGGGACGGACGCCTACGAGCAGTACTTC	CSVPGTDAYEQYF
TRBV28	NA	NA	TRBJ2-4	TGTGCCAGCAGTTTAGTCGCCAATCCATTAGGTCTGGACATTCAGTACTTC	CASSLVANPLGLDIQYF
TRBV7-9	NA	NA	TRBJ2-7	TGTGCCAGCAGCTTAGCTGCAGGGACCGACGAGCAGTACTTC	CASSLAAGTDEQYF
TRBV10-2	NA	TRBD2	TRBJ2-1	TGCGCCAGCAGTACCGCCTCCGGGACTAGCGGGAGTGAGCAGTTCTTC	CASSTASGTSGSEQFF
TRBV30	few	NA	TRBJ2-1	TGTGCCTGGAGCATTGACTCACCGAAGCAGTTCTTC	CAWSIDSPKQFF
TRBV7-2	NA	NA	TRBJ1-1	TGTGCCAGCAGCCTCGGACACATGAACACTGAAGCTTTCTTT	CASSLGHMNTEAFF
TRBV10-3	few	NA	TRBJ1-1	TGTGCCATCAGTGAATGGGGCAGGGTCACTGAAGCTTTCTTT	CAISEWGRVTEAFF
TRBV6-6	NA	TRBD1	TRBJ2-7	TGTGCCAGCAGCCTGACAGGGCCGGTATCCTACGAGCAGTACTTC	CASSLTGPVSYEQYF